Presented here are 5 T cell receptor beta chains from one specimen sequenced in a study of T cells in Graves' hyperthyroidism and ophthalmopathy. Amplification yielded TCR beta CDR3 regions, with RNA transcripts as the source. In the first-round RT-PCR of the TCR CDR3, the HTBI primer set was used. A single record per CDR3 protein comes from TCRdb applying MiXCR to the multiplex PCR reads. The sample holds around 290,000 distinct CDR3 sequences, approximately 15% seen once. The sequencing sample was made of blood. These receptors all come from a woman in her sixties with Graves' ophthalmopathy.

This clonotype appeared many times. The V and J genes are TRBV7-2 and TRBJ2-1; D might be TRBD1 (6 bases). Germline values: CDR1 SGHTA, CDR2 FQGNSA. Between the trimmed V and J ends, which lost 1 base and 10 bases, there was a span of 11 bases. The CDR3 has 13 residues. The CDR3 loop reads CASSLGGQIEQFF. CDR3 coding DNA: TGTGCCAGCAGCTTAGGGGGGCAGATAGAGCAGTTCTTC.

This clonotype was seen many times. Here the CDR3 reads CASSFYILPGYEQYF. The CDR3 DNA reads TGTGCCAGCAGCTTCTATATATTACCGGGATACGAGCAGTACTTC. The V call is TRBV7-2, the J call TRBJ2-7, with a possible D match to TRBD2 (5 bases). V lost 3 bases, J lost 4 bases, and 16 bases lay in between. CDR1 is SGHTA and CDR2 is FQGNSA in the germline V gene. This CDR3 is 15 amino acids long.

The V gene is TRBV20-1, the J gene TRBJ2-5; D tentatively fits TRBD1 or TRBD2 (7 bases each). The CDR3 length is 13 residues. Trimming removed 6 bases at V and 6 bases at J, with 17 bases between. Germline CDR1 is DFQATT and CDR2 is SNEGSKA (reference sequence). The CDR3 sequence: CSAGDSGVKTQYF. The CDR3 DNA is TGCAGTGCAGGGGACAGCGGGGTCAAGACCCAGTACTTC.

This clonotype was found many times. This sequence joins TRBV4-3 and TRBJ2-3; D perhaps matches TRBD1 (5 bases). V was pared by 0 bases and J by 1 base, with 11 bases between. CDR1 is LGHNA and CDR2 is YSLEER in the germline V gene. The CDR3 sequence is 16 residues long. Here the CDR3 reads CASSQEGQGRTDTQYF. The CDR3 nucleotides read TGCGCCAGCAGCCAAGAAGGTCAGGGCCGCACAGATACGCAGTATTTT.

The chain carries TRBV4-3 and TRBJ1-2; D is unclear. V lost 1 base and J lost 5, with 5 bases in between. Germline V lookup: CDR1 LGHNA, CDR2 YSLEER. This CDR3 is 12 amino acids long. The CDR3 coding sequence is TGCGCCAGCAGCCAAGCTGGTTATGGCTACACCTTC. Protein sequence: CASSQAGYGYTF.